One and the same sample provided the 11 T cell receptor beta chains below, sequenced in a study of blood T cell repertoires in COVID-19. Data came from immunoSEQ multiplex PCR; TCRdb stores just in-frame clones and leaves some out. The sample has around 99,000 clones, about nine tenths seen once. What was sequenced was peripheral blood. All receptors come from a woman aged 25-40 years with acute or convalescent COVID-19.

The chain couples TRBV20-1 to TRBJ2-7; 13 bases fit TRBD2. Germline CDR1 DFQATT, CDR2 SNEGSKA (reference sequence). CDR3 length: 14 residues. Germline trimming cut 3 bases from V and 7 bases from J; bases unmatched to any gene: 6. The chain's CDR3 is CSASRLAGGEEQYF. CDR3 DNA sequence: TGCAGTGCTAGTAGACTAGCGGGGGGTGAAGAGCAGTACTTC.

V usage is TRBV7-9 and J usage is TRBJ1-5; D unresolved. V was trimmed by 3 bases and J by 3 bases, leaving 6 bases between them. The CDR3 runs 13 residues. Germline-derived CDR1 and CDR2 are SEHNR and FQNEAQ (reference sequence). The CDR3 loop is CASSFQDNQPQHF. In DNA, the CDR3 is TGTGCCAGCAGCTTTCAGGACAATCAGCCCCAGCATTTT.

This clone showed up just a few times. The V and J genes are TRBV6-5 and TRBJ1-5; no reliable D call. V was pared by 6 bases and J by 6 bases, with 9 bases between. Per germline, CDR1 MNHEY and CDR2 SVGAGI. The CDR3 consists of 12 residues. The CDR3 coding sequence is TGTGCCAGCAGCACCGGCGGTCAGCCCCAGCATTTT. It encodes CASSTGGQPQHF.

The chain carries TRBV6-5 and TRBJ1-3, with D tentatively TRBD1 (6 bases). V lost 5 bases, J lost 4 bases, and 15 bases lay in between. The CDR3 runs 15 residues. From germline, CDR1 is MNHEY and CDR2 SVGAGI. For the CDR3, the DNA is TGTGCCAGCAGTAGGGGGTGGGGGTTGGGAAACACCATATATTTT. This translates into CASSRGWGLGNTIYF.

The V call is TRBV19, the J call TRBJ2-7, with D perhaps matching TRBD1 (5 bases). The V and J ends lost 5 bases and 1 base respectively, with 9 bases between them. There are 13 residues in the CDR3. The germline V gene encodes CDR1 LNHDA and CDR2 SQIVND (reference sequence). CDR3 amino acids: CASSQTASYEQYF. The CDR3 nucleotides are TGTGCCAGTAGTCAGACAGCTTCCTACGAGCAGTACTTC.

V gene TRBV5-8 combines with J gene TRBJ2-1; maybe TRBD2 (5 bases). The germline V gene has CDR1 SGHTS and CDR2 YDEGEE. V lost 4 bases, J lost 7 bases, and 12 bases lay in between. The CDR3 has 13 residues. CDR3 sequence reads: CASSPGSINEQFF. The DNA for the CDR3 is TGTGCCAGCAGCCCGGGGAGCATAAATGAGCAGTTCTTC.

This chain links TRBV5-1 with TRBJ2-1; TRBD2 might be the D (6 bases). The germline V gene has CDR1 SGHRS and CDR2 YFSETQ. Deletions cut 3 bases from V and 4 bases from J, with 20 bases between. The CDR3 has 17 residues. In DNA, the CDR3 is TGCGCCAGCAGCTCGGTCGGTTGGCGGGGCGATTACAATGAGCAGTTCTTC. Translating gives CASSSVGWRGDYNEQFF.

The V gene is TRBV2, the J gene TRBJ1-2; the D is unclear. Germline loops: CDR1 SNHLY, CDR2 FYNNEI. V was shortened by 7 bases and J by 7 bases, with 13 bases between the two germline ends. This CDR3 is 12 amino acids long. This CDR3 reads CASISTGGGYTF. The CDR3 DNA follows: TGTGCCAGCATATCTACCGGAGGTGGCTACACCTTC. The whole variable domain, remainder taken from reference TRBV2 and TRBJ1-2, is EPEVTQTPSHQVTQMGQEVILRCVPISNHLYFYWYRQILGQKVEFLVSFYNNEISEKSEIFDDQFSVERPDGSNFTLKIRSTKLEDSAMYFCASISTGGGYTFGSGTRLTVV.

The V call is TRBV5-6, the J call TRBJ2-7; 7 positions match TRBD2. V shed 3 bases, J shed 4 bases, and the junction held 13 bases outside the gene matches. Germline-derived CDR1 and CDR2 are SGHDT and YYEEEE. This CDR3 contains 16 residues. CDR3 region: CASSSPAGDRPYEQYF. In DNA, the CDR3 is TGTGCCAGCAGCTCGCCCGCGGGGGACCGACCTTACGAGCAGTACTTC.

The CDR3 coding sequence is TGCGCCAGCAGCTTGGAGGCGGGAATATACAATGAGCAGTTCTTC. Its protein is CASSLEAGIYNEQFF. The chain recombines TRBV5-1 with TRBJ2-1, with D possibly matching TRBD2 (6 bases). Germline V gene data show CDR1 as SGHRS and CDR2 as YFSETQ. V lost 0 bases, J lost 4 bases, and 11 bases lay in between. The CDR3 has 15 residues.

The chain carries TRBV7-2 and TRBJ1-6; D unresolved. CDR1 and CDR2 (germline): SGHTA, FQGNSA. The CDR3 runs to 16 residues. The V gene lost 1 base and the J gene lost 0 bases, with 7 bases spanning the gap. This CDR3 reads CASSLGLSSYNSPLHF. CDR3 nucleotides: TGTGCCAGCAGCTTAGGGTTGAGCTCCTATAATTCACCCCTCCACTTT.